The next 17 T cell receptor beta chains were all read from a single sample in a study of PD-1 blockade in mismatch repair-deficient tumors (dated by TCRdb to about 2017). The protocol used for the library was the immunoSEQ multiplex PCR assay. TCRdb's version of the immuneACCESS table is confined to in-frame rearrangements and falls short of the full clone set. An unresolved V gene accounts for under half of the shortfall where checked; the remainder is of unknown origin. This sample has around 37,000 clones in its table, and over 70% of those were observed once. The ten largest clones add up to about 1% of the sample. The sample consisted of PBMCs, taken about 38 weeks after starting pembrolizumab. The receptors were gathered from an adult with mismatch repair-deficient cancer.

V and J are TRBV11-3 and TRBJ2-5; D may be TRBD2 (6 bases). Germline values: CDR1 SGHNT, CDR2 YENEEA. The V gene lost 3 bases and the J gene lost 0 bases, with 8 bases spanning the gap. The CDR3 sequence is 14 residues long. CDR3 sequence reads: CASSFGGYQETQYF. The CDR3 region has the DNA TGTGCCAGCAGCTTTGGGGGGTACCAAGAGACCCAGTACTTC.

The chain recombines TRBV18 with TRBJ2-3, with 12 bases identical to TRBD1. The V gene's germline CDR1 is KGHSH and CDR2 LQKENI. V gave up 4 bases and J gave up 1 base; unmatched junction bases: 6. The CDR3 totals 17 residues. The CDR3 DNA reads as TGTGCCAGCTCACAATTATGGGACAGGGGGCGCACAGATACGCAGTATTTT. It translates to CASSQLWDRGRTDTQYF.

This chain links TRBV7-6 with TRBJ1-1; tentative D call: TRBD1 (5 bases). Deletions cut 2 bases from V and 0 bases from J, with 16 bases between. The CDR3 runs to 17 residues. Germline CDR1 reads SGHVS; CDR2 reads FNYEAQ. The CDR3 sequence: CASSLSGGAAMNTEAFF. CDR3 nucleotide sequence: TGTGCCAGCAGCTTAAGCGGAGGGGCAGCAATGAACACTGAAGCTTTCTTT. Filled out from reference TRBV7-6 and TRBJ1-1, the complete variable domain reads GAGVSQSPRYKVTKRGQDVALRCDPISGHVSLYWYRQALGQGPEFLTYFNYEAQQDKSGLPNDRFSAERPEGSISTLTIQRTEQRDSAMYRCASSLSGGAAMNTEAFFGQGTRLTVV.

V gene TRBV11-3 combines with J gene TRBJ2-5; 10 nucleotides match TRBD2. The V and J ends lost 8 bases and 5 bases, in that order; junction bases with no gene match: 8. The CDR3 contains 14 residues. Germline V gene data show CDR1 as SGHNT and CDR2 as YENEEA. CDR3 DNA sequence: TGTGCCAGCGGCCGGACTAGCGGAGAGGAGACCCAGTACTTC. It encodes CASGRTSGEETQYF. The whole variable domain, filled in from reference TRBV11-3 and TRBJ2-5, reads EAGVVQSPRYKIIEKKQPVAFWCNPISGHNTLYWYLQNLGQGPELLIRYENEEAVDDSQLPKDRFSAERLKGVDSTLKIQPAELGDSAVYLCASGRTSGEETQYFGPGTRLLVL.

The chain links TRBV28 to TRBJ2-1, with 10 bases lining up with TRBD1. Unmatched junction bases numbered 10, after V lost 3 bases and J lost 2 bases. The CDR3 length is 18 residues. Germline CDR1 and CDR2: MDHEN and SYDVKM. Here the CDR3 reads CASSFFGPTGGTYNEQFF. The CDR3 bases are TGTGCCAGCAGTTTTTTTGGCCCGACAGGGGGCACCTACAATGAGCAGTTCTTC.

This chain uses TRBV9 with TRBJ2-5, with D possibly TRBD1 on 5 matching bases. Germline V gene lookup returns CDR1 SGDLS and CDR2 YYNGEE. The CDR3 extends over 15 amino acids. The V end lost 3 bases, the J end lost 4 bases, and 16 bases lay between the germline ends. The CDR3: CASSAQGNGGETQYF. DNA for the CDR3: TGTGCCAGCAGCGCCCAGGGTAATGGTGGAGAGACCCAGTACTTC.

This clone was recorded only once. V is TRBV28 and J is TRBJ2-7; 7 bases agree with TRBD2. This CDR3 is built from 14 residues. Trimming at V came to 2 bases and at J to 3 bases, leaving 4 bases not matched to a gene. The V gene's germline CDR1 is MDHEN and CDR2 SYDVKM. DNA of the CDR3: TGTGCCAGCAGTTTAGCGGGAGCGCGCTACGAGCAGTACTTC. This encodes CASSLAGARYEQYF.

The CDR3 loop reads CASSRGTGGWSGELFF. CDR3 DNA: TGCGCCAGCAGCCGTGGGACAGGGGGCTGGTCCGGGGAGCTGTTTTTT. The J gene is TRBJ2-2, the V gene TRBV5-1; 12 nucleotides agree with TRBD1. J lost 6 bases, V lost 4 bases, and 7 bases had no gene match. Germline values: CDR1 SGHRS, CDR2 YFSETQ. The CDR3 sequence is 16 residues long.

The chain recombines TRBV28 with TRBJ2-4; D is perhaps TRBD1 (5 bases). V gave up 6 bases and J gave up 0 bases, with 12 bases separating them. In germline, CDR1 is MDHEN, CDR2 SYDVKM. The CDR3 runs to 15 residues. CDR3 amino acids: CASSLTGLAKNIQYF. Here the CDR3 DNA reads TGTGCCAGCAGCCTCACAGGCCTAGCCAAAAACATTCAGTACTTC.

CDR3 sequence (DNA): TGTGCCAGCAGTGGAGGGAGTAGTTGGAATGAGCAGTTCTTC. The encoded protein is CASSGGSSWNEQFF. The chain recombines TRBV25-1 with TRBJ2-1, with D possibly matching TRBD2 (5 bases). Germline V lookup: CDR1 MGHDK, CDR2 SYGVNS. Trimming removed 4 bases at V and 7 bases at J, with 14 bases between. The CDR3 has 14 amino acids.

V usage is TRBV2 and J usage is TRBJ2-5, with 9 nucleotides matching TRBD1. Germline CDR1 reads SNHLY; CDR2 reads FYNNEI. The CDR3 is 14 residues long. The V segment lost 8 bases and the J segment 9 bases; nucleotides outside the gene matches: 13. The CDR3 sequence is CASGGGDRALPQYF. CDR3 coding DNA: TGTGCCAGCGGAGGAGGGGACAGGGCCCTCCCCCAGTACTTC.

The chain uses TRBV5-1 and TRBJ1-1, with D hard to call. CDR1 SGHRS and CDR2 YFSETQ come from the germline V gene. The length of the CDR3 is 13 residues. Trimming left V 1 base short and J 2 bases short, with 6 bases between. The CDR3 sequence: CASSLLTNTEAFF. In DNA form, the CDR3 reads TGCGCCAGCAGCTTGCTGACTAACACTGAAGCTTTCTTT.

The V gene is TRBV5-6, the J gene TRBJ2-3; the D is unclear. V was trimmed by 2 bases and J by 0 bases, leaving 16 bases between them. The germline gives CDR1 SGHDT, CDR2 YYEEEE. The CDR3 loop spans 17 amino acids. CDR3: CASSLAPHGVSTDTQYF. CDR3 DNA sequence: TGTGCCAGCAGCTTAGCCCCCCACGGAGTTAGCACAGATACGCAGTATTTT.

The gene calls are TRBV5-8 and TRBJ2-1; TRBD2 agrees at 9 bases. The CDR3 is 16 residues long. Germline values: CDR1 SGHTS, CDR2 YDEGEE. V shed 1 base and J 5 bases; nucleotides not matched to a gene: 7. This CDR3 is CASSLRRLAGHNEQFF. Here the CDR3 DNA reads TGTGCCAGCAGCTTGCGGCGGCTAGCGGGACACAATGAGCAGTTCTTC. The full variable domain, completed using reference TRBV5-8 and TRBJ2-1, is EAGVTQSPTHLIKTRGQQATLRCSPISGHTSVYWYQQALGLGLQFLLWYDEGEERNRGNFPPRFSGRQFPNYSSELNVNALELEDSALYLCASSLRRLAGHNEQFFGPGTRLTVL.

V gene TRBV19 combines with J gene TRBJ2-6, with D perhaps matching TRBD1 (6 bases). CDR1 LNHDA and CDR2 SQIVND come from the germline V gene (reference sequence). Trimming removed 7 bases at V and 0 bases at J, with 13 bases between. This CDR3 is built from 16 residues. The DNA of the CDR3 is TGTGCCAGTACCGGACAGATAAACTCTGGGGCCAACGTCCTGACTTTC. Translation: CASTGQINSGANVLTF.

The chain combines TRBV6-5 with TRBJ2-7; possibly TRBD2 for D (6 bases). The CDR3 covers 14 residues. V gave up 6 bases and J gave up 5 bases, with 17 bases separating them. Germline values: CDR1 MNHEY, CDR2 SVGAGI. CDR3 residues: CASSPRDFSDEQYF. Written as DNA, the CDR3 is TGTGCCAGCAGCCCCCGGGACTTCTCGGACGAGCAGTACTTC.

This chain joins TRBV5-1 and TRBJ1-1, with D perhaps TRBD1 (5 bases). Germline lookup yields CDR1 SGHRS and CDR2 YFSETQ. Deletions cut 0 bases from V and 7 bases from J, with 16 bases between. This CDR3 spans 15 amino acids. The CDR3 sequence: CASSLAFGRVLEAFF. Written as DNA, the CDR3 is TGCGCCAGCAGCTTGGCCTTCGGCAGGGTGCTTGAAGCTTTCTTT.